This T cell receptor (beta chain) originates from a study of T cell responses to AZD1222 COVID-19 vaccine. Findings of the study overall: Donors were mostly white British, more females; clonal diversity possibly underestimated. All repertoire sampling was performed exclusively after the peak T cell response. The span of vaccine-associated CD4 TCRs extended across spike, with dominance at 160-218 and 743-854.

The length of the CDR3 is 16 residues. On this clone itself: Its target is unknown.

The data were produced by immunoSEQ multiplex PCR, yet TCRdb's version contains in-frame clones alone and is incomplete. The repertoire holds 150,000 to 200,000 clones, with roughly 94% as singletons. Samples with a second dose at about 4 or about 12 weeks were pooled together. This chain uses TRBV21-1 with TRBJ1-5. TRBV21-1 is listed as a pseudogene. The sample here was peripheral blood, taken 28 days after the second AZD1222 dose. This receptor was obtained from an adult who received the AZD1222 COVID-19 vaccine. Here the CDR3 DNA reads TGTGCCAGCAGCAAAACGGAGGGGGAGGGCAATCAGCCCCAGCATTTT. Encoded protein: CASSKTEGEGNQPQHF.